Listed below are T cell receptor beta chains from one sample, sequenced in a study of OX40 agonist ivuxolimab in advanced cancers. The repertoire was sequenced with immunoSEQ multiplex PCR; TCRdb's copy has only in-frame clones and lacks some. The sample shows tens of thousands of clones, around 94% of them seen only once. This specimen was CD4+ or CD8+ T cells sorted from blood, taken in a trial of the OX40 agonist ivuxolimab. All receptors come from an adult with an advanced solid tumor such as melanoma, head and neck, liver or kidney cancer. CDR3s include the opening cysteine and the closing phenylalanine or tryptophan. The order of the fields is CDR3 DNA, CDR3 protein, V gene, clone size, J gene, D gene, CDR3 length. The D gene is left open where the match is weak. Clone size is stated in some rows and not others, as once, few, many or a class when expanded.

TGCGCCAGCAGCCAAGCCTGGCTAGCGGGAGGTCAGAGCGAGACCCAGTACTTC,CASSQAWLAGGQSETQYF,TRBV4-1,.,TRBJ2-5,TRBD2,18
TGCAGTGCTAGCGTGGCAGATACGCAGTATTTT,CSASVADTQYF,TRBV20-1,.,TRBJ2-3,.,11
TGTGCCAGCAGTCCAGCGGGATATAGCACAGATACGCAGTATTTT,CASSPAGYSTDTQYF,TRBV7-9,.,TRBJ2-3,TRBD2,15
TGCAGCGTAAACCATAAAGGGCCTTACTCTGGAAACACCATATATTTT,CSVNHKGPYSGNTIYF,TRBV29-1,.,TRBJ1-3,.,16
TGTGCCAGCAGTTTTGGGTCCAATGAGCAGTTCTTC,CASSFGSNEQFF,TRBV27,.,TRBJ2-1,.,12
TGTGCCAGCAGTTATACAGGGGAGAACACTGAAGCTTTCTTT,CASSYTGENTEAFF,TRBV6-9,.,TRBJ1-1,TRBD1,14
TGTGCCAGCAGTTACGGCCAGGGGGCCTACGAGCAGTACTTC,CASSYGQGAYEQYF,TRBV6-6,once,TRBJ2-7,TRBD1,14
TGCGCCAGCAGTTTGATAAGAGCCATTGGGGATGAGCAGTTCTTC,CASSLIRAIGDEQFF,TRBV5-1,.,TRBJ2-1,.,15
TGTGCCAGCAGTTTCCGGGGAGGGCAGGGCTACGAGCAGTACTTC,CASSFRGGQGYEQYF,TRBV28,.,TRBJ2-7,TRBD2,15
TGTGCCAGCTCACCCCCGGGACCCATGGGCTCCTACGAGCAGTACTTC,CASSPPGPMGSYEQYF,TRBV18,.,TRBJ2-7,.,16
TGTGCCAGCAGTGACCTGACAGGGGGCACTGAAGCTTTCTTT,CASSDLTGGTEAFF,TRBV25-1,.,TRBJ1-1,TRBD1,14
TGTGCCAGCTGGGGGGGTAACACCGGGGAGCTGTTTTTT,CASWGGNTGELFF,TRBV2,.,TRBJ2-2,TRBD2,13
TGTGCCTGGAGTGTACGTCTCGGAGAAGTAGATACGCAGTATTTT,CAWSVRLGEVDTQYF,TRBV30,.,TRBJ2-3,.,15
TGTGCCAGCAGCCAGACTAGCGGGAGGGTCACAGATACGCAGTATTTT,CASSQTSGRVTDTQYF,TRBV11-1,once,TRBJ2-3,TRBD2,16
TGTGCCAGCAGCGAAGGGGGGGGCTCTGGAAACACCATATATTTT,CASSEGGGSGNTIYF,TRBV9,.,TRBJ1-3,.,15
TGCGCCAGCTCTCATTCCCGAGGATCCGGGGAGCAGTACTTC,CASSHSRGSGEQYF,TRBV10-2,.,TRBJ2-7,.,14
TGTGCCAGTAGTATAGGTTGGGGGGAACCTCTGAACACTGAAGCTTTCTTT,CASSIGWGEPLNTEAFF,TRBV19,.,TRBJ1-1,.,17